The rows below give T cell receptor beta chains drawn from one sample of a study of CD8+ T cells in alopecia areata. Generated by immunoSEQ multiplex PCR, the TCRdb table keeps only in-frame clones and is missing some. Of over 150,000 clones in the sample, around 50% are singletons; the top ten hold around 13%. The sequencing here drew on CD8+ T cells sorted from blood, taken at week 24, from a patient treated with tofacitinib. The receptors originated from a human donor with alopecia areata. The CDR3 runs from the conserved cysteine through the conserved F or W.

v_call	j_call	cdr3_aa
TRBV5-4	TRBJ2-1	CASRSTSGGADEQFF
TRBV30	TRBJ2-7	CAWRAGTSATYEQYF
TRBV30	TRBJ2-7	CAWTPGGSEQYF
TRBV13	TRBJ2-4	CASVSAEAKNIQYF
TRBV25-1	TRBJ2-7	CASSGLRDSSYEQYF
TRBV2	TRBJ2-7	CASREPQGGSYEQYF
TRBV27	TRBJ2-3	CASRTLSTDTQYF
TRBV29-1	TRBJ2-7	CSAEDRAGYEQYF
TRBV7-9	TRBJ1-1	CASSSLQGANTEAFF
TRBV5-1	TRBJ2-5	CASSVRETQYF
TRBV6-6	TRBJ2-1	CASSYGTSGLYNEQFF
TRBV9	TRBJ2-1	CASSGQDRHYNEQFF
TRBV4-1	TRBJ2-2	CASSHPYRGLNTGELFF
TRBV18	TRBJ1-3	CATLGTSGNTIYF
TRBV5-6	TRBJ2-3	CASSSASHTDTQYF
TRBV11-2	TRBJ2-5	CASSPGQAQETQYF
TRBV4-1	TRBJ2-3	CASSQDILPSTDTQYF
TRBV15	TRBJ2-5	CATSERGGGFRETQYF
TRBV4-1	TRBJ1-5	CASSQWRNQPQHF
TRBV11-3	TRBJ2-5	CASSSQQGPKTQYF
TRBV4-1	TRBJ2-6	CASSQEQGRSGANVLTF
TRBV29-1	TRBJ2-2	CSVYGPRDTGELFF
TRBV27	TRBJ1-1	CASSFSGRAEAFF
TRBV4-1	TRBJ2-7	CASSQVEEGYEQYF
TRBV5-1	TRBJ1-2	CASSSQEGGYTF
TRBV4-2	TRBJ2-7	CASSQVGGGAYEQYF
TRBV5-6	TRBJ2-3	CASSLLARDTQYF
TRBV7-9	TRBJ2-1	CASSLGGATYNEQFF
TRBV7-9	TRBJ2-7	CASSLKTRTGIHEQYF
TRBV30	TRBJ2-5	CAWSVYSQETQYF
TRBV5-6	TRBJ2-7	CASSLAGKQYF
TRBV7-9	TRBJ1-2	CASSYEGSRGNYGYTF
TRBV11-3	TRBJ2-1	CASSPWDYQNNEQFF
TRBV13	TRBJ1-2	CASSLIAPGQAGYTF
TRBV6-5	TRBJ2-7	CASSYGTGGPYEQYF